The sequence of this T cell receptor (beta chain) was determined in a study of Graves' ophthalmopathy and Graves' hyperthyroidism. As for this clonotype: Its antigen is as yet unknown.

Clinical symptoms, serum thyroxine, TRAb, thyroid ultrasound and orbital computed tomography were relied on for diagnosis. V was trimmed by 6 bases and J by 2 bases, leaving 14 bases between them. Per germline, CDR1 SGHVS and CDR2 FQNEAQ. The CDR3 is made up of 15 amino acids. Using RNA transcripts, the TCR beta CDR3 regions were amplified. Amplification began with first-round RT-PCR using HTBI primers, then second-round multiplex PCR was performed. TCRdb reprocessed the multiplex PCR reads via MiXCR and lists one record per CDR3 protein. The table has some 250,000 distinct CDR3 sequences, 40% to 50% seen once. General study findings and limits: Discriminating ophthalmopathy from stable hyperthyroidism, a 13-signature model attained a sensitivity of 87.88% and a specificity of about 81%.

The receptor was isolated from an adult man with Graves' ophthalmopathy. The material sequenced was peripheral blood. This rearrangement joins TRBV7-8 to TRBJ1-5; D is ambiguous. CDR3 coding DNA: TGTGCCAGCAGTTCTACCATACACCGCAATCAGCCCCAGCATTTT. Translating it yields CASSSTIHRNQPQHF. The full variable domain, completed using reference TRBV7-8 and TRBJ1-5, is GAGVSQSPRYKVAKRGQDVALRCDPISGHVSLFWYQQALGQGPEFLTYFQNEAQLDKSGLPSDRFFAERPEGSVSTLKIQRTQQEDSAVYLCASSSTIHRNQPQHFGDGTRLSIL.